This is a list of T cell receptor beta chains from one sample in a study of regulatory T cells in long-lasting Graves disease. Each CDR3 protein is one row after TCRdb ran MiXCR on the multiplex PCR reads. Here the sample spans more than 400,000 distinct CDR3 sequences, 15% to 20% being singletons. Separately, the same data were catalogued under a study of T cells in Graves' hyperthyroidism and ophthalmopathy.

Sequenced material: peripheral blood mononuclear cells (PBMCs), taken at new diagnosis, from a patient treated with antithyroid drugs. The receptors here all came from a man aged 40-50 years with Graves disease. Each CDR3 is given with its conserved first and last residue. D genes are given only for firm matches. Only part of the rows carry a size: once, few, many, or a class if the clone is expanded.

J: TRBJ2-7
V: TRBV12-3/TRBV12-4
size: many
D: NA
DNA: TGTGCCAGCAGTCCCCCCGGGATCCCGAGGTACGAGCAGTACTTC
CDR3: CASSPPGIPRYEQYF

J: TRBJ2-1
V: TRBV9
size: NA
D: TRBD2
DNA: TGTGCCAGCAGCGTAGGAACTAGCGGGGTGTTTGTATACAATGAGCAGTTCTTC
CDR3: CASSVGTSGVFVYNEQFF

J: TRBJ2-5
V: TRBV28
size: NA
D: TRBD1
DNA: TGTGCCAGAAGCCGCATTGGGGAGACAGGGGGGGAGACCCAGTACTTC
CDR3: CARSRIGETGGETQYF

J: TRBJ2-3
V: TRBV30
size: few
D: TRBD2
DNA: TGTGCCTGGAGTGGTCCCGGACTAGTGGGAGCCACAGATACGCAGTATTTT
CDR3: CAWSGPGLVGATDTQYF

J: TRBJ2-7
V: TRBV20-1
size: many
D: TRBD2
DNA: TGCAGTGCTAGTGATGCGGGAGGGCCTCTCTACGAGCAGTACTTC
CDR3: CSASDAGGPLYEQYF

J: TRBJ2-7
V: TRBV7-9
size: few
D: NA
DNA: TGTGCCAGCAGCTCTACGGGACAAGCAGGGTACGAGCGGTACTTC
CDR3: CASSSTGQAGYERYF

J: TRBJ2-3
V: TRBV28
size: many
D: NA
DNA: TGTGCCAGCAGCCCCAACATTTTATTTCTCCGCGGGACTAGCACAGATACGCAGTATTTT
CDR3: CASSPNILFLRGTSTDTQYF

J: TRBJ2-1
V: TRBV27
size: many
D: TRBD2
DNA: TGTGCCAGCATTAAGAGCGGGAGGGCCCTAGGGAGCGACAATGAGCAGTTCTTC
CDR3: CASIKSGRALGSDNEQFF

J: TRBJ1-2
V: TRBV12-3/TRBV12-4
size: many
D: NA
DNA: TGTGCCAGCAGTCTAGCCTCCGGGACCTATGGCTACACCTTC
CDR3: CASSLASGTYGYTF

J: TRBJ2-2
V: TRBV28
size: many
D: TRBD2
DNA: TGTGCCAGCAGCTCACCCCGTTCTACTAGCGGAGGGAACACCGGGGAGCTGTTTTTT
CDR3: CASSSPRSTSGGNTGELFF

J: TRBJ1-1
V: TRBV18
size: many
D: NA
DNA: TGTGCCAGCTCATCTAGGGGATACACTGAAGCTTTCTTT
CDR3: CASSSRGYTEAFF

J: TRBJ2-3
V: TRBV2
size: NA
D: NA
DNA: TGTGCCAGCAGTGAATATCTGGGCTTTCAAGATACGCAGTATTTT
CDR3: CASSEYLGFQDTQYF

J: TRBJ1-3
V: TRBV30
size: many
D: NA
DNA: TGTGCCTGGATGGCACAGAGCTCTGGAAACACCATATATTTT
CDR3: CAWMAQSSGNTIYF

J: TRBJ2-1
V: TRBV12-3/TRBV12-4
size: many
D: TRBD2
DNA: TGTGCCAGCAGTCTAGCGGGAGCAGGCAATGAGCAGTTCTTC
CDR3: CASSLAGAGNEQFF

J: TRBJ1-1
V: TRBV2
size: many
D: NA
DNA: TGTGCCAGCAACCCAGGGCGTGGGGTTTTGTTTGAAGCTTTCTTT
CDR3: CASNPGRGVLFEAFF

J: TRBJ1-4
V: TRBV5-1
size: many
D: NA
DNA: TGCGCCAGCAGCTTGGACAGCACTAATGAAAAACTGTTTTTT
CDR3: CASSLDSTNEKLFF

J: TRBJ2-2
V: TRBV19
size: NA
D: TRBD1
DNA: TGTGCCAGTCACACAGGGGGGAGTGTATTCGGGGAGCTGTTTTTT
CDR3: CASHTGGSVFGELFF

J: TRBJ2-3
V: TRBV29-1
size: few
D: NA
DNA: TGCAGCGTTGAAGGGGCCAGGGTCGGTACGCAGTATTTT
CDR3: CSVEGARVGTQYF

J: TRBJ2-7
V: TRBV20-1
size: NA
D: TRBD2
DNA: TGCAGTGCTACCGGACTAGCGGGAGGGATAAGGACCTACGAGCAGTACTTC
CDR3: CSATGLAGGIRTYEQYF

J: TRBJ2-2
V: TRBV11-2
size: NA
D: NA
DNA: TGTGCCAGCAGCTTAGACCCCCCGACAGGGAGGACCGGGGAGCTGTTTTTT
CDR3: CASSLDPPTGRTGELFF

J: TRBJ2-3
V: TRBV20-1
size: many
D: TRBD1
DNA: TGCAGTGCAAGGGGGGACAGGGCCTTCACAGATACGCAGTATTTT
CDR3: CSARGDRAFTDTQYF

J: TRBJ2-1
V: TRBV12-3/TRBV12-4
size: NA
D: TRBD2
DNA: TGTGCCAGCGTCCGGAGCGGGAGTAGGGCGAATGAGCAGTTCTTC
CDR3: CASVRSGSRANEQFF

J: TRBJ2-7
V: TRBV30
size: few
D: TRBD1
DNA: TGTGCCTGGGGTAGAGCGGGGACAGGGGAGTACTTC
CDR3: CAWGRAGTGEYF

J: TRBJ1-2
V: TRBV29-1
size: NA
D: NA
DNA: TGCAGCGTTGCACGGGGAAACTATGGCTACACCTTC
CDR3: CSVARGNYGYTF

J: TRBJ2-1
V: TRBV5-5
size: once
D: NA
DNA: TGTGCCAGCAGCTTGGATTCTGAGCAGTCCTTC
CDR3: CASSLDSEQSF

J: TRBJ2-7
V: TRBV4-1
size: many
D: NA
DNA: TGCGCCAGCAGCCGTGCGGGTTACGAGCAGTACTTC
CDR3: CASSRAGYEQYF

J: TRBJ1-1
V: TRBV12-3/TRBV12-4
size: many
D: NA
DNA: TGTGCCAGCAGTCTAGGGAGGGTTAGAGACACTGAAGCTTTCTTT
CDR3: CASSLGRVRDTEAFF

J: TRBJ2-1
V: TRBV6-2/TRBV6-3
size: NA
D: TRBD2
DNA: TGTGCCAGCACTCCAGGGACTAGCGGGAGGGCCGGGGACAATGAGCAGTTCTTC
CDR3: CASTPGTSGRAGDNEQFF

J: TRBJ2-1
V: TRBV10-1
size: NA
D: TRBD2
DNA: TGCGCCAGCAGTAAAGATAGCGGGGGAAATGAGCAGTTCTTC
CDR3: CASSKDSGGNEQFF

J: TRBJ1-1
V: TRBV29-1
size: many
D: NA
DNA: TGCAGCGCAGAGAACGGGTTTTGGACTGAAGCTTTCTTT
CDR3: CSAENGFWTEAFF

J: TRBJ1-4
V: TRBV19
size: once
D: TRBD1
DNA: TGTGCCAGCCGGGACGGGACAGAGTCGGGAAAACTGTTTTTT
CDR3: CASRDGTESGKLFF

J: TRBJ2-1
V: TRBV20-1
size: many
D: TRBD2
DNA: TGCAGTGCCAAGAGGGCTAGCGGATCCTCCTACAATGAGCAGTTCTTC
CDR3: CSAKRASGSSYNEQFF